This TCR beta chain derives from a study of T-cell reconstitution after alpha-beta-depleted transplantation in children (dated by TCRdb to the mid-2010s). About the investigation overall: The study quantitatively tracked T-cell immune reconstitution after TCRalphabeta/CD19-depleted allogeneic hematopoietic cell transplantation in children using TCR repertoire profiling.

Regarding this clonotype: No cognate antigen has been identified for it. Base-call qualities are not available, and no considerably larger clone is one nucleotide away.

Library method: PCR. These reads were obtained on an Illumina HiSeq 2500. TCR library preparation used molecular barcoding, with unique molecular identifiers applied to normalize quantification of the TCRbeta repertoire. TCRdb reprocessing: public reads trimmed at Q25 with fastp, clones called with MiXCR, in-frame beta chains kept. Rows merge per CDR3 protein into single entries with the most common DNA and genes. Across this sample there are about 400,000 distinct CDR3 sequences, with around 21% seen only once. 3% to 4% of the sample rests with the top ten. The sequence came from a human donor who donated a stem cell graft to a child with acute myeloid leukemia. Source: PBMCs from the stem cell graft donor, taken from the stem cell graft.

CDR3 sequence: CASSLLPGPSYEQYF. In nucleotides, the sequence is TGCGCCAGCAGCTTGTTGCCAGGACCTTCCTACGAGCAGTACTTC. The sequence links TRBV5-1 to TRBJ2-7, with the D gene too uncertain to name. There are 15 amino acids in the CDR3, from cysteine to phenylalanine inclusive. Left in the record is the CDR3 DNA by itself, 45 bases read in frame from the first base. From a lookup of the germline V gene, CDR1 and CDR2 are SGHRS and YFSETQ. V was cut back by 1 base and J by 1 base, leaving a gap of 12 bases between them. Outside the CDR3, residues come from the reference TRBV5-1 and TRBJ2-7 proteins, so the full variable domain is: KAGVTQTPRYLIKTRGQQVTLSCSPISGHRSVSWYQQTPGQGLQFLFEYFSETQRNKGNFPGRFSGRQFSNSRSEMNVSTLELGDSALYLCASSLLPGPSYEQYFGPGTRLTVT.